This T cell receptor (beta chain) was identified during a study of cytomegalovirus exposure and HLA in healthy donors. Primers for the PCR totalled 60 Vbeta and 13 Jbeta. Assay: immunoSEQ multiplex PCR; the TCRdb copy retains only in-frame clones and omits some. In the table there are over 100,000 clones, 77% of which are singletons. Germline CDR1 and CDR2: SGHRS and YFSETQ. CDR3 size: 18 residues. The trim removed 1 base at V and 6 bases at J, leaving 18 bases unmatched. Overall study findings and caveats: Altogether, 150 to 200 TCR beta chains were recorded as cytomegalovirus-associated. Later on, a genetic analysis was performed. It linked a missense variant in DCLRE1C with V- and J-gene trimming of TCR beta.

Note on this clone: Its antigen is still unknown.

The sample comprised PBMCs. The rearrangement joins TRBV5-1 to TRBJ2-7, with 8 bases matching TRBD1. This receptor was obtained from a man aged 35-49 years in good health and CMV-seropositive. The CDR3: CASSLLAIRPDRVGEQYF. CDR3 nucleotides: TGCGCCAGCAGCTTGTTGGCCATCCGACCGGACAGGGTCGGCGAGCAGTACTTC.